The clone carrying this TCR beta chain was found a few times. The target antigen is unknown. These data belong to a study of tissue T cells after allogeneic stem cell transplantation. Study-wide background: Of the grafts for graft-versus-host disease patients, several were unmodified and three CD34-selected. Study-level points and caveats: Only a limited share of tissue TCRs appeared in blood or spleen.

The CDR3 covers 16 residues. Trimming pared 1 base from V and 2 bases from J, leaving 15 bases between. Per germline, CDR1 SGHRS and CDR2 YFSETQ. Adult allogeneic hematopoietic cell transplant recipients with steroid-refractory graft-versus-host disease were prospectively enrolled for research autopsy. Data came from immunoSEQ multiplex PCR; TCRdb stores just in-frame clones and leaves some out. The repertoire includes almost 7,500 clones, over 70% of them detected once, and around 15% sits in the top ten. V usage is TRBV5-1 and J usage is TRBJ2-5, with D tentatively TRBD2 (6 bases). This TCR was recovered from a male patient aged 60 or over with steroid-refractory graft-versus-host disease after an allogeneic stem cell transplant. Among the T cells, some may be from the graft donor. The input for sequencing was skin, taken at autopsy. The CDR3 spells CASSLWGDGGQETQYF. The CDR3, as DNA: TGCGCCAGCAGCTTGTGGGGAGACGGGGGACAAGAGACCCAGTACTTC.